The entry below gives a single TCR beta chain sequence along with its context. Its cognate antigen is unknown. Some clones are missing from TCRdb's copy, which holds only in-frame ones; the method was immunoSEQ multiplex PCR. The sample consists of hundreds of thousands of clones, about 92% of them appearing once. This specimen comes from a study of Ad26.COV2.S vaccination and SARS-CoV-2 variants. Findings and caveats of the study: Spike-specific TCR breadth in vaccine recipients exceeded that seen in placebo recipients.

CDR3 length equals 13 residues. Germline-derived CDR1 and CDR2 are SGHNT and YYREEE (reference sequence). Trimming took 1 base from V and 6 from J, leaving 5 bases between them. Sequencing used peripheral blood, obtained after recovery from COVID-19. This receptor was taken from a human donor who had recovered from COVID-19. The rearrangement joins TRBV5-4 to TRBJ1-6; D ambiguous. CDR3 in DNA: TGTGCCAGCAGCTTGTGGGTTAATTCACCCCTCCACTTT. Translating gives CASSLWVNSPLHF.